These 10 T cell receptor beta chains came from one sample sequenced in a study of blood T cell repertoires in COVID-19. Clones were sequenced by immunoSEQ multiplex PCR, and TCRdb holds only the in-frame ones, with some missing. The sample carries 120,000 to 150,000 clones, roughly 80% recorded once. Sequenced material: peripheral blood. Source of these receptors: a human donor with acute or convalescent COVID-19. The donor label of this sample is uncertain.

The rearrangement links TRBV9 to TRBJ1-5, with a weak D call TRBD1 (5 bases). CDR1 and CDR2 from the germline V gene are SGDLS and YYNGEE. Trimming shortened V by 4 bases and J by 2 bases, and 13 bases separated the two germline ends. This CDR3 is 15 amino acids long. CDR3 amino acids: CASSINGAGNQPQHF. The CDR3 DNA is TGTGCCAGCAGCATCAATGGGGCGGGCAATCAGCCCCAGCATTTT.

The genes are TRBV27 and TRBJ1-2, with 10 bases identical to TRBD1. With 2 bases clipped from V and 3 bases from J, the junction kept 3 bases outside the gene matches. The CDR3 is 15 amino acids. Germline loops: CDR1 MNHEY, CDR2 SMNVEV (reference sequence). The CDR3 DNA follows: TGTGCCAGCAGTTTAGTGACAGGGGGCGACTATGGCTACACCTTC. Its protein is CASSLVTGGDYGYTF.

The genes are TRBV5-6 and TRBJ2-4, with a weak D call TRBD1 (5 bases). Trimming shortened V by 0 bases and J by 6 bases, and 10 bases separated the two germline ends. Germline V gene data show CDR1 as SGHDT and CDR2 as YYEEEE. This CDR3 contains 14 residues. The CDR3 protein is CASSLGQMGNIQYF. As DNA, the CDR3 is TGTGCCAGCAGCTTGGGACAGATGGGAAACATTCAGTACTTC.

CDR3 loop: CASSPLGRGGTEAFF. The CDR3 region has the DNA TGCGCCAGCAGCCCCTTGGGCAGGGGAGGGACTGAAGCTTTCTTT. The chain carries TRBV4-1 and TRBJ1-1; TRBD1 might be the D (6 bases). The CDR3 is 15 residues long. Trimming removed 4 bases at V and 5 bases at J, with 17 bases between. Germline V gene lookup returns CDR1 MGHRA and CDR2 YSYEKL.

The chain uses TRBV27 and TRBJ2-2; 12 positions match TRBD1. The V gene end was trimmed by 5 bases and the J gene end by 0 bases; junction bases not matched to a gene: 10. This CDR3 has 19 residues. CDR1 is MNHEY and CDR2 is SMNVEV in the germline V gene (reference sequence). The CDR3 DNA reads as TGTGCCAGCAGTCCAATCCCGGGACAGGGGGCGCCGAACACCGGGGAGCTGTTTTTT. It is translated as CASSPIPGQGAPNTGELFF.

The chain carries TRBV14 and TRBJ1-2, with D hard to call. V lost 8 bases to trimming and J lost 4 bases, with 14 bases between them. Germline V lookup: CDR1 SGHDN, CDR2 FVKESK. The CDR3 contains 13 residues. Here the CDR3 DNA reads TGTGCCAGCGCTCAAGCAAACGGCTATGGCTACACCTTC. As protein: CASAQANGYGYTF.

This rearrangement joins TRBV7-3 to TRBJ2-5; maybe TRBD1 (5 bases). The CDR3 sequence is 15 residues long. The ends were cut back, 10 bases at V and 4 bases at J, with 22 bases in the middle. CDR1 and CDR2 (germline): SGHTA, FQGTGA. The CDR3 loop is CATPIPDGQRETQYF. CDR3 in DNA: TGTGCCACCCCAATTCCCGACGGACAACGAGAGACCCAGTACTTC.

The gene calls are TRBV5-1 and TRBJ1-2, with D possibly being TRBD1 (5 bases). The CDR3 sequence is 15 residues long. The germline V and J ends were trimmed by 2 bases and 4 bases, with 15 bases remaining between them. CDR1 is SGHRS, CDR2 YFSETQ, per germline. The CDR3 DNA reads as TGCGCCAGCAGCTTTCTAGGGGCCCTAGGCTATGGCTACACCTTC. Residues: CASSFLGALGYGYTF.

This clone was observed once. V is TRBV5-1 and J is TRBJ2-5, with a tentative D call TRBD2 (6 bases). In germline, CDR1 is SGHRS, CDR2 YFSETQ. V lost 1 base, J lost 2 bases, and 9 bases lay in between. This CDR3 is built from 14 residues. CDR3 protein: CASSLPGVQETQYF. The CDR3 bases are TGCGCCAGCAGCTTGCCGGGGGTTCAAGAGACCCAGTACTTC.

This clone was seen a few times. The chain employs TRBV7-6 and TRBJ2-1; 10 nucleotides align to TRBD2. Trimming took 3 bases from V and 8 from J; bases not matched to a gene: 4. The CDR3 runs 14 residues. Germline loops: CDR1 SGHVS, CDR2 FNYEAQ. The CDR3 coding sequence is TGTGCCAGCAGCTTCGCTAGCGGGGGTTATGAGCAGTTCTTC. Translation: CASSFASGGYEQFF.